The 26 T cell receptor beta chains below were found in one sample sequenced in a study of blood T cell repertoires in COVID-19. TCRdb's table, derived via immunoSEQ multiplex PCR, lists solely in-frame clones and lacks some. The sample shows 100,000 or so clones, about 85% of them seen only once. Sequencing input: peripheral blood. The receptors were sampled from a woman between 65 and 79 years old with active or convalescent COVID-19.

The table lists this clone with a few counts. This chain links TRBV28 with TRBJ2-7; perhaps TRBD1 as D (5 bases). With 2 bases removed from V and 12 bases from J, the gap between germline ends came to 14 bases. Germline CDR1 reads MDHEN; CDR2 reads SYDVKM. This CDR3 is built from 12 residues. The CDR3 DNA reads as TGTGCCAGCAGTTTAGCAGGGTACGATCCGTACTTC. This sequence encodes CASSLAGYDPYF.

The V call is TRBV10-1, the J call TRBJ1-1; 7 positions match TRBD1. CDR3 length: 14 residues. The V gene's germline CDR1 is WNHNN and CDR2 SYGVQD (reference sequence). V lost 0 bases and J lost 5; bases outside the gene matches: 3. CDR3 in DNA: TGCGCCAGCAGTGAGTCACAGGGGATGACTGAAGCTTTCTTT. It specifies CASSESQGMTEAFF.

The rearrangement uses TRBV24-1 and TRBJ2-1, with TRBD1 matching 11 bases. This CDR3 contains 15 residues. Germline trimming cut 5 bases from V and 6 bases from J; bases unmatched to any gene: 5. CDR1 and CDR2 from the germline V gene are KGHDR and SFDVKD. CDR3 in amino acids: CATSGGTGGRNEQFF. In nucleotides, the CDR3 is TGTGCCACCAGTGGAGGGACAGGGGGTCGCAATGAGCAGTTCTTC.

V and J are TRBV5-3 and TRBJ2-5; the match to TRBD2 covers 14 bases. TRBV5-3 has ORF status, its function being uncertain. The CDR3 runs to 15 residues. The V gene end was trimmed by 4 bases and the J gene end by 4 bases; junction bases not matched to a gene: 3. The DNA for the CDR3 is TGTGCCAGAAGCAAGGGACTAGCGGGAGTAGAGACCCAGTACTTC. Residues: CARSKGLAGVETQYF.

The V call is TRBV29-1, the J call TRBJ1-2; D is unresolved. The CDR3 is made up of 11 amino acids. Trimming shortened V by 4 bases and J by 6 bases, and 9 bases separated the two germline ends. Germline V gives CDR1 SQVTM, CDR2 ANQGSEA. In DNA, the CDR3 is TGCAGCGTTGGTCTAAAAAATGGCTACACCTTC. It encodes CSVGLKNGYTF.

The chain joins TRBV4-3 to TRBJ2-3; D perhaps matches TRBD1 (7 bases). Trimming removed 0 bases at V and 11 bases at J, with 12 bases between. The CDR3 is 13 residues long. Germline V CDR1 and CDR2: LGHNA, YSLEER. The CDR3, as DNA: TGCGCCAGCAGCCAAGATCGGGGGACAGTGCAGTATTTT. The encoded protein is CASSQDRGTVQYF.

In nucleotides, the CDR3 is TGTGCCAGCAGCTTCCAGAGCGGGCACGAGCAGTACTTC. Protein: CASSFQSGHEQYF. The chain carries TRBV5-4 and TRBJ2-7; D is perhaps TRBD2 (6 bases). The germline V gene encodes CDR1 SGHNT and CDR2 YYREEE (reference sequence). The CDR3 covers 13 residues. V lost 2 bases and J lost 5, with 11 bases in between.

This clone came up once. The chain links TRBV2 to TRBJ2-7, with D perhaps matching TRBD2 (7 bases). This CDR3 comprises 13 residues. Trimming removed 6 bases at V and 5 bases at J, with 14 bases between. Germline V CDR1 and CDR2: SNHLY, FYNNEI. The CDR3 DNA reads TGTGCCAGCAGAGGCAGAGGGGGGGACGAGCAGTACTTC. Protein: CASRGRGGDEQYF.

The chain recombines TRBV5-1 with TRBJ2-7; 14 bases are a match to TRBD2. V shed 4 bases, J shed 1 base, and the junction held 7 bases outside the gene matches. The CDR3 contains 17 residues. Per the germline V gene, CDR1 is SGHRS and CDR2 is YFSETQ. The CDR3 nucleotides read TGCGCCAGCAGCATGGGACTAGCGGGGGACTTATCCTACGAGCAGTACTTC. Translation: CASSMGLAGDLSYEQYF.

J is TRBJ2-1 and V is TRBV2; 7 bases map to TRBD1. CDR3 size: 13 residues. J lost 5 bases, V lost 6 bases, and 4 bases had no gene match. Looked up from germline, CDR1 is SNHLY and CDR2 is FYNNEI. CDR3: CASRRDRNNEQFF. CDR3 bases: TGTGCCAGCAGGAGGGACAGAAACAATGAGCAGTTCTTC.

The rearrangement links TRBV5-1 to TRBJ1-5; the match to TRBD1 covers 7 bases. This CDR3 spans 15 amino acids. Per the germline V gene, CDR1 is SGHRS and CDR2 is YFSETQ. V dropped 1 base and J dropped 5; count of bases not matched to a gene: 6. The CDR3 DNA is TGCGCCAGCAGCTTGACAGGGGAGACTCATCAGCCCCAGCATTTT. This gives the protein CASSLTGETHQPQHF. Combining the CDR3 with reference TRBV5-1 and TRBJ1-5 gives the whole variable domain KAGVTQTPRYLIKTRGQQVTLSCSPISGHRSVSWYQQTPGQGLQFLFEYFSETQRNKGNFPGRFSGRQFSNSRSEMNVSTLELGDSALYLCASSLTGETHQPQHFGDGTRLSIL.

The chain links TRBV6-1 to TRBJ2-2, with 8 bases lining up with TRBD1. The CDR3 loop spans 15 amino acids. V was pared by 2 bases and J by 5 bases, with 4 bases of the junction left unmatched. CDR1 is MNHNS and CDR2 is SASEGT in the germline V gene. The CDR3 DNA follows: TGTGCCAGCAGTGAATCAGGGGGCGATACCGGGGAGCTGTTTTTT. Protein: CASSESGGDTGELFF.

The chain joins TRBV28 to TRBJ1-1, with 7 bases identical to TRBD1. Looked up from germline, CDR1 is MDHEN and CDR2 is SYDVKM. This CDR3 comprises 14 residues. V lost 3 bases, J lost 10 bases, and 11 bases stayed unmatched. CDR3 in amino acids: CASSFADRDPGAFF. The CDR3 DNA is TGTGCCAGCAGTTTCGCCGACAGGGACCCTGGAGCTTTCTTT.

This sequence joins TRBV9 and TRBJ2-7; TRBD2 aligns across 7 bases. Looked up from germline, CDR1 is SGDLS and CDR2 is YYNGEE. The CDR3 runs 14 residues. With 4 bases clipped from V and 7 bases from J, the junction kept 11 bases outside the gene matches. CDR3 sequence (DNA): TGTGCCAGCAGCACCGGGACTACCCCTTTGGAGCAGTACTTC. Amino acids: CASSTGTTPLEQYF.

V and J are TRBV7-8 and TRBJ2-1, with D possibly TRBD2 on 6 matching bases. CDR1 and CDR2 from the germline V gene are SGHVS and FQNEAQ. The CDR3 totals 16 residues. Trimming took off 3 bases at V and 0 bases at J, with 12 bases between the two ends. This CDR3 reads CASSLEGSSSYNEQFF. The DNA for the CDR3 is TGTGCCAGCAGCTTGGAGGGCTCGAGCTCCTACAATGAGCAGTTCTTC.

This clone occurred once. V is TRBV2 and J is TRBJ2-3; TRBD2 matches 9 bases. Germline V gene data show CDR1 as SNHLY and CDR2 as FYNNEI. The junction had 6 bases not matched to a gene; V was cut back by 6 bases and J by 2 bases. This CDR3 is 15 amino acids long. The CDR3 spells CASRASGANTDTQYF. The CDR3 nucleotides are TGTGCCAGCAGGGCTAGCGGGGCGAACACAGATACGCAGTATTTT.

The chain recombines TRBV5-4 with TRBJ1-1, with no clear D. The germline V gene has CDR1 SGHNT and CDR2 YYREEE (reference sequence). V was shortened by 3 bases and J by 11 bases, with 17 bases between the two germline ends. The CDR3 loop spans 13 amino acids. The DNA for the CDR3 is TGTGCCAGCAGCTCACCAAAGGAGGCTTTGGCTTTCTTT. The encoded protein is CASSSPKEALAFF.

Only one count was recorded for this clone. The chain has TRBV27 and TRBJ1-2; 8 bases are shared with TRBD1. CDR3 length equals 14 residues. With V trimmed by 6 bases and J by 6 bases, 9 bases remained unmatched. Germline V gene sequence: CDR1 MNHEY, CDR2 SMNVEV (reference sequence). The CDR3 nucleotides are TGTGCCAGCAGGAATACAGGGGGAAAGGATGGCTACACCTTC. Protein: CASRNTGGKDGYTF.

This rearrangement joins TRBV2 to TRBJ1-1; D ambiguous. The germline V gene has CDR1 SNHLY and CDR2 FYNNEI. The CDR3 contains 13 residues. Trimming stripped 4 bases from V and 0 bases from J, with 6 bases between. CDR3 nucleotides: TGTGCCAGCAGTGTAGTGCTGAACACTGAAGCTTTCTTT. As protein: CASSVVLNTEAFF. The variable domain in full, completed from reference TRBV2 and TRBJ1-1, reads EPEVTQTPSHQVTQMGQEVILRCVPISNHLYFYWYRQILGQKVEFLVSFYNNEISEKSEIFDDQFSVERPDGSNFTLKIRSTKLEDSAMYFCASSVVLNTEAFFGQGTRLTVV.

As for this clone: A much larger clone lies one base from this, so it may be a read error. The chain carries TRBV19 and TRBJ1-3; possible D gene TRBD1, 5 bases. Looked up from germline, CDR1 is LNHDA and CDR2 is SQIVND (reference sequence). The CDR3 consists of 15 residues. CDR3 coding DNA: TGTGTCAGTAGTGCGGGGACTTCGATTGGAAACACCATATATTTT. It encodes CVSSAGTSIGNTIYF.

The chain carries TRBV27 and TRBJ1-2; 9 bases map to TRBD1. This CDR3 region has 15 residues. CDR1 and CDR2 (germline): MNHEY, SMNVEV (reference sequence). After removal of 1 base from V and 6 bases from J, the junction contained 6 bases not matched to a gene. The CDR3 DNA follows: TGTGCCAGCAGTTTATTTCCGGGACAGGGACATGGCTACACCTTC. This encodes CASSLFPGQGHGYTF.

V and J are TRBV10-3 and TRBJ2-1, with 9 bases matching TRBD2. Looked up from germline, CDR1 is ENHRY and CDR2 is SYGVKD. Unmatched junction bases numbered 7, after V lost 6 bases and J lost 4 bases. CDR3 length: 15 amino acids. CDR3 region: CAIRGGRGGYNEQFF. The CDR3 nucleotides are TGTGCCATCAGGGGCGGGCGGGGGGGATACAATGAGCAGTTCTTC.

This clone was seen a few times. This chain links TRBV5-6 with TRBJ1-6; 11 bases map to TRBD1. Germline V lookup: CDR1 SGHDT, CDR2 YYEEEE. Trimming took 4 bases from V and 10 from J; bases not matched to a gene: 7. The CDR3 sequence is 15 residues long. The CDR3 reads CASSKDRGRGSPLHF. DNA of the CDR3: TGTGCCAGCAGCAAGGACAGGGGGCGAGGATCACCCCTCCACTTT. Full variable domain (missing parts from reference TRBV5-6 and TRBJ1-6): DAGVTQSPTHLIKTRGQQVTLRCSPKSGHDTVSWYQQALGQGPQFIFQYYEEEERQRGNFPDRFSGHQFPNYSSELNVNALLLGDSALYLCASSKDRGRGSPLHFGNGTRLTVT.

A single count supports this clone. The V gene is TRBV27, the J gene TRBJ1-5; TRBD1 agrees at 9 bases. Germline CDR1 MNHEY, CDR2 SMNVEV (reference sequence). The J segment lost 7 bases and the V segment lost 5 bases, leaving 9 bases of the junction unmatched. The CDR3 has 15 amino acids. CDR3 sequence reads: CASSDGTGIVQPQHF. The DNA of the CDR3 is TGTGCCAGCAGTGACGGGACAGGGATAGTACAGCCCCAGCATTTT.

The chain links TRBV28 to TRBJ1-5; 11 nucleotides agree with TRBD1. The germline CDR1 and CDR2 sequences are MDHEN and SYDVKM. The CDR3 has 17 amino acids. Trimming took 5 bases from V and 4 from J; bases not matched to a gene: 10. As DNA, the CDR3 is TGTGCCAGCAGTCCCAGGACAGGGGGCTCGCGGAATCAGCCCCAGCATTTT. This gives the protein CASSPRTGGSRNQPQHF.

A few counts support this clone. The V and J genes are TRBV6-2 or TRBV6-3 and TRBJ2-7; weak D call: TRBD2 (6 bases). Trimming removed 2 bases at V and 6 bases at J, with 14 bases between. Germline loops: CDR1 MNHEY, CDR2 SVGEGT. The CDR3 totals 14 residues. CDR3 residues: CASSYGASAGEQYF. DNA of the CDR3: TGTGCCAGCAGTTACGGGGCTAGCGCGGGCGAGCAGTACTTC.